This is a list of T cell receptor beta chains from one sample in a study of blood T cell repertoires in COVID-19. The table came from immunoSEQ multiplex PCR; TCRdb's copy has only in-frame clones and leaves some out. This sample has approximately 200,000 clones; 80% to 85% occur once, and the top ten carry roughly 2.4%. Material for sequencing was peripheral blood. The receptors shown here come from a woman aged 55-70 years with acute or convalescent COVID-19. The CDR3 runs from the conserved cysteine through the conserved F or W. A D gene is named only where the DNA matches it firmly. Rows give clone size only sometimes, using once, few, many, or a class for an expanded clone.

D gene	J gene	V gene	clone size	CDR3 DNA	CDR3 protein
TRBD1	TRBJ1-1	TRBV7-2	NA	TGTGCCAGCAGCTACCGACAGGGGGCTTACACTGAAGCTTTCTTT	CASSYRQGAYTEAFF
TRBD1	TRBJ1-2	TRBV9	many	TGTGCCAGCAGCGTAGGCCTCGGGACAGGGTTAGATGGCTACACCTTC	CASSVGLGTGLDGYTF
TRBD2	TRBJ2-3	TRBV30	few	TGTGCCTGGAGTGTAGCAGCGGGGGGATACACAGATACGCAGTATTTT	CAWSVAAGGYTDTQYF
NA	TRBJ2-1	TRBV7-6	NA	TGTGCCAGCAGCCCTGGGCGGGGCCCCTACAATGAGCAGTTCTTC	CASSPGRGPYNEQFF
TRBD2	TRBJ2-5	TRBV18	NA	TGTGCCAGCTCACCAGGGACTAGCGGGGCCCAAGAGACCCAGTACTTC	CASSPGTSGAQETQYF
NA	TRBJ2-4	TRBV13	NA	TGTGCCAGCAGCCCGGGGGTTACCAAAAACATTCAGTACTTC	CASSPGVTKNIQYF
NA	TRBJ1-1	TRBV12-2	NA	TGTGCAAGTCGCTTAGGGGGACAGTATAATACTGAAGCTTTCTTT	CASRLGGQYNTEAFF
NA	TRBJ1-4	TRBV3-1/TRBV3-2	few	TGTGCCAGCAGCCTGCGCATTTATGAAAAACTGTTTTTT	CASSLRIYEKLFF
TRBD1	TRBJ1-2	TRBV30	few	TGTGCCTGGATGCGACAGGGGCGGGCCTATGGCTACACCTTC	CAWMRQGRAYGYTF
NA	TRBJ1-1	TRBV5-4	NA	TGTGCCAGCAGCTTGGGGAGTCCACACCTGAACACTGAAGCTTTCTTT	CASSLGSPHLNTEAFF
NA	TRBJ2-7	TRBV4-1	NA	TGCGCCAGCAGCCCCTTTATGGACAGCTTGAGCGAGCAGTACTTC	CASSPFMDSLSEQYF
NA	TRBJ1-2	TRBV29-1	NA	TGCATCACCGGGGAAACTAACTATGGCTACACCTTC	CITGETNYGYTF
NA	TRBJ1-2	TRBV6-5	NA	TGTGCCAGCAGTAATCCCCTCCCCAACTATGGCTACACCTTC	CASSNPLPNYGYTF
NA	TRBJ1-4	TRBV6-5	NA	TGTGCCAGCGGGGGGAGGCGGGAGGCTAATGAAAAACTGTTTTTT	CASGGRREANEKLFF
TRBD1	TRBJ2-1	TRBV11-2	NA	TGTGCCAGCAGCTTAGATGACCGGGACAGGGCGCATGAGCAGTTCTTC	CASSLDDRDRAHEQFF
NA	TRBJ1-2	TRBV6-6	NA	TGTGCCAGCAGTGCTACCGGGGGCTACACCTTC	CASSATGGYTF
TRBD1	TRBJ2-3	TRBV19	NA	TGTGCCAGTAGTTCCCGGACAGGCAGGAGAACAGATACGCAGTATTTT	CASSSRTGRRTDTQYF
TRBD2	TRBJ2-1	TRBV27	NA	TGTGCCAGCAGCTTAAACTCGCGGGGGGGCCATGAGCAGTTCTTC	CASSLNSRGGHEQFF
NA	TRBJ2-7	TRBV30	NA	TGTGCCTGGAGTCAGGGGAGTAAATCCTCCTACGAGCAGTACTTC	CAWSQGSKSSYEQYF
NA	TRBJ2-7	TRBV21-1	NA	TGTGCCTGCTCCAGGGTGGTCGAGCAGTACTTC	CACSRVVEQYF
TRBD1	TRBJ1-1	TRBV19	NA	TGTGCCAGTAGTATTGGGACAGGGGTCGGTGAAGCTTTCTTT	CASSIGTGVGEAFF
TRBD1	TRBJ2-7	TRBV7-3	NA	TGTGCCAGCAGCTTAACTGAAACTCGGGACAGGGAACCTTACGAGCAGTACTTC	CASSLTETRDREPYEQYF
TRBD1	TRBJ1-2	TRBV5-6	NA	TGTGCCAGCAGCTACGGACAGGGCAGAGGCTACACCTTC	CASSYGQGRGYTF
TRBD2	TRBJ2-2	TRBV29-1	NA	TGCAGCGTCGCGACTAGCCACACCGGGGAGCTGTTTTTT	CSVATSHTGELFF
NA	TRBJ1-1	TRBV30	NA	TGTGCCTGGAGTAAGGGAGGGAACACTGAAGCTTTCTTT	CAWSKGGNTEAFF
NA	TRBJ2-2	TRBV5-5	NA	TGTGCCAGCAGCTTCGGACAAGGCCCTCTCACCGGGGAGCTGTTTTTT	CASSFGQGPLTGELFF
TRBD1	TRBJ2-3	TRBV5-1	NA	TGCGCCAGCAGCCGAGAGGACAGGGGGCGAGATACGCAGTATTTT	CASSREDRGRDTQYF
NA	TRBJ1-1	TRBV30	NA	TGTGCCTGGATTCCGGGGTTCGGCACTGAAGCTTTCTTT	CAWIPGFGTEAFF
NA	TRBJ1-2	TRBV19	NA	TGTGCCAGTAGCCGGAACTATGGCTACACCTTC	CASSRNYGYTF
NA	TRBJ2-7	TRBV7-9	NA	TGTGCCAGCAGCTCAGGGAACGCGGACCGGAGATACGAGCAGTACTTC	CASSSGNADRRYEQYF
NA	TRBJ1-1	TRBV28	NA	TGTGCCAGCAGTTTACGGGGGATGAACACTGAAGCTTTCTTT	CASSLRGMNTEAFF
TRBD2	TRBJ2-3	TRBV19	NA	TGTGCCAGCCGCCCTGGCGGGGGGGGAGGAGATACGCAGTATTTT	CASRPGGGGGDTQYF
NA	TRBJ2-3	TRBV12-3/TRBV12-4	few	TGTGCCAGCAGTGGCGCGGGGTTGAAGCAGTATTTT	CASSGAGLKQYF
NA	TRBJ1-2	TRBV3-1/TRBV3-2	NA	TGTGCCAGCAGCCAAAAGCCGGGGGGCAACTATGGCTACACCTTC	CASSQKPGGNYGYTF
NA	TRBJ1-5	TRBV5-4	few	TGTGCCAGCAGCTCCAGGGGCCGGGGATCTTGTAGCAATCAGCCCCAGCATTTT	CASSSRGRGSCSNQPQHF
NA	TRBJ1-2	TRBV30	once	TGTGCCTGGTCTGACAGGTTCTATGGCTACACCTTC	CAWSDRFYGYTF
NA	TRBJ2-7	TRBV2	NA	TGTGCCAGCATGACCACACAGGGCATCGGGGAGCAGTACTTC	CASMTTQGIGEQYF
NA	TRBJ1-2	TRBV5-5	NA	TGTGCCAGCAGCGGGACTGTCTATGGCTACACCTTC	CASSGTVYGYTF
TRBD1	TRBJ2-7	TRBV4-1	NA	TGCGCCAGCAGCCAGATACCGGGACAGGGCGTAGGGGAGCAGTACTTC	CASSQIPGQGVGEQYF
TRBD1	TRBJ2-7	TRBV4-3	NA	TGCGCCAGCAGCCAAAACAGGGGAACCTACGAGCAGTACTTC	CASSQNRGTYEQYF
NA	TRBJ1-4	TRBV2	NA	TGTGCCAGCAGAGGTCAGACAAATGAAAAACTGTTTTTT	CASRGQTNEKLFF
TRBD1	TRBJ2-5	TRBV6-5	NA	TGTGCCAGCAAGAGGAATGGACAGGGGGAGACCCAGTACTTC	CASKRNGQGETQYF
NA	TRBJ1-3	TRBV7-2	NA	TGTGCCAGCAGCCACGCAGGAGGCTCTGGAAACACCATATATTTT	CASSHAGGSGNTIYF